These 29 T cell receptor beta chains came from one sample sequenced in a study of cytomegalovirus exposure and HLA in healthy donors. It was with 60 Vbeta and 13 Jbeta primers that the PCR ran. The repertoire was sequenced with immunoSEQ multiplex PCR; TCRdb's copy has only in-frame clones and lacks some. The sample carries over 110,000 clones, around 79% recorded once. Sequencing was performed on PBMCs. These receptors all come from a man aged 18 to 29 in good health and CMV-seronegative.

The rearrangement links TRBV5-1 to TRBJ2-3, with a possible D match to TRBD1 (5 bases). Looked up from germline, CDR1 is SGHRS and CDR2 is YFSETQ. The CDR3 loop spans 16 amino acids. V lost 3 bases to trimming and J lost 2 bases, with 16 bases between them. CDR3: CASSSQTASNTDTQYF. CDR3 nucleotides: TGCGCCAGCAGCTCCCAGACAGCTTCAAACACAGATACGCAGTATTTT.

This chain links TRBV18 with TRBJ1-1; a possible D gene is TRBD1 (5 bases). Trimming shortened V by 5 bases and J by 2 bases, and 9 bases separated the two germline ends. Germline V gives CDR1 KGHSH, CDR2 LQKENI. CDR3 length: 13 residues. This CDR3 is CASSTTGNTEAFF. CDR3 DNA sequence: TGTGCCAGCTCAACCACAGGAAACACTGAAGCTTTCTTT.

CDR3 sequence (DNA): TGTGCCAGCAGTTTGACAGGGGGAAATCAGCCCCAGCATTTT. This encodes CASSLTGGNQPQHF. The rearrangement uses TRBV27 and TRBJ1-5; 9 bases align to TRBD1. The CDR3 sequence is 14 residues long. The germline gives CDR1 MNHEY, CDR2 SMNVEV (reference sequence). V lost 3 bases to trimming and J lost 4 bases; unmatched junction nucleotides: 1.

The chain has TRBV7-3 and TRBJ1-1, with D unresolved. Trimming removed 4 bases at V and 0 bases at J, with 6 bases between. The germline gives CDR1 SGHTA, CDR2 FQGTGA. CDR3 size: 13 residues. Here the CDR3 DNA reads TGTGCCAGCAGCTCACAGATGAACACTGAAGCTTTCTTT. It is translated as CASSSQMNTEAFF.

The rearrangement uses TRBV6-6 and TRBJ2-7; TRBD1 matches 7 bases. This CDR3 has 14 amino acids. The J segment lost 6 bases and the V segment lost 2 bases, leaving 7 bases of the junction unmatched. Germline V gene data show CDR1 as MNHNY and CDR2 as SVGAGI (reference sequence). The CDR3 DNA reads as TGTGCCAGCAGTTACCCCGTACAGGGGAGCGAGCAGTACTTC. It translates to CASSYPVQGSEQYF.

This clone was detected once. J is TRBJ1-2 and V is TRBV14, with a weak D call TRBD1 (5 bases). From germline, CDR1 is SGHDN and CDR2 FVKESK. This CDR3 spans 14 amino acids. The V end was cut by 0 bases, the J end by 6 bases, with 11 bases between. CDR3 in amino acids: CASSQDSGWHGYTF. For the CDR3, the DNA is TGTGCCAGCAGCCAAGATTCAGGGTGGCATGGCTACACCTTC.

This sequence joins TRBV5-6 and TRBJ2-5, with 7 bases identical to TRBD1. Trimming cost V 4 bases and J 2 bases; bases outside gene matches: 2. The CDR3 runs to 13 residues. Germline lookup yields CDR1 SGHDT and CDR2 YYEEEE. In DNA form, the CDR3 reads TGTGCCAGCAGCCGGGACAGTCAAGAGACCCAGTACTTC. Its translation is CASSRDSQETQYF.

This sequence joins TRBV6-5 and TRBJ1-2; 10 bases match TRBD1. Germline trimming cut 5 bases from V and 8 bases from J; bases unmatched to any gene: 11. The length of the CDR3 is 15 residues. The germline V gene encodes CDR1 MNHEY and CDR2 SVGAGI. This CDR3 reads CASSKTGGAYSGYTF. For the CDR3, the DNA is TGTGCCAGCAGTAAGACAGGGGGCGCGTATTCCGGCTACACCTTC.

The chain carries TRBV18 and TRBJ2-5; 7 nucleotides align to TRBD1. Losses at the gene ends were 4 bases for V and 2 bases for J; bases not matched to a gene: 4. The CDR3 extends over 14 amino acids. Germline-derived CDR1 and CDR2 are KGHSH and LQKENI. Here the CDR3 DNA reads TGTGCCAGCTCACGCCGACAGGGACAAGAGACCCAGTACTTC. It translates to CASSRRQGQETQYF.

The rearrangement joins TRBV18 to TRBJ1-1, with D unresolved. V was pared by 0 bases and J by 1 base, with 9 bases between. The CDR3 covers 15 residues. CDR1 is KGHSH, CDR2 LQKENI, per germline. This chain's CDR3 is CASSPPSSGNTEAFF. Here the CDR3 DNA reads TGTGCCAGCTCACCACCTAGTTCAGGGAACACTGAAGCTTTCTTT.

The chain links TRBV29-1 to TRBJ2-7, with D possibly TRBD1 on 5 matching bases. The CDR3 consists of 13 residues. CDR1 and CDR2 (germline): SQVTM, ANQGSEA. The ends were cut back, 4 bases at V and 2 bases at J, with 12 bases in the middle. CDR3 coding DNA: TGCAGCGTTGCTACAGGTTTCACCTACGAGCAGTACTTC. It is translated as CSVATGFTYEQYF.

The chain uses TRBV9 and TRBJ2-7; weak D call: TRBD2 (5 bases). The CDR3 totals 13 residues. The germline V gene encodes CDR1 SGDLS and CDR2 YYNGEE. With 4 bases removed from V and 7 bases from J, the gap between germline ends came to 15 bases. The CDR3 bases are TGTGCCAGCAGCCCGGGCCCGACGGGGGAGCAGTACTTC. It is translated as CASSPGPTGEQYF.

The chain couples TRBV7-2 to TRBJ1-1, with 8 bases aligning to TRBD1. This CDR3 is built from 13 residues. V was clipped by 5 bases and J by 11 bases; unmatched bases: 10. Germline-derived CDR1 and CDR2 are SGHTA and FQGNSA. The CDR3 DNA reads as TGTGCCAGCAGCCTCCGGACAGGGCGAGGCGCTTTCTTT. Residues: CASSLRTGRGAFF.

This clone was seen a handful of times. The chain recombines TRBV6-5 with TRBJ2-7, with no clear D. The germline V gene has CDR1 MNHEY and CDR2 SVGAGI. This CDR3 has 14 residues. Trimming pared 2 bases from V and 1 base from J, leaving 9 bases between. CDR3 amino acids: CASSYHQRSYEQYF. The DNA for the CDR3 is TGTGCCAGCAGTTACCATCAGCGATCCTACGAGCAGTACTTC.

The chain couples TRBV5-1 to TRBJ1-2; D unclear. The germline gives CDR1 SGHRS, CDR2 YFSETQ. This CDR3 contains 14 residues. V lost 2 bases and J lost 4, with 12 bases in between. The CDR3 is CASSFSGPGYGYTF. DNA for the CDR3: TGCGCCAGCAGCTTTAGCGGCCCGGGCTATGGCTACACCTTC.

This chain uses TRBV7-2 with TRBJ2-2, with a weak D call TRBD2 (6 bases). The CDR3 sequence is 14 residues long. Between the trimmed V and J ends, which lost 5 bases and 8 bases, there was a span of 15 bases. Germline lookup yields CDR1 SGHTA and CDR2 FQGNSA. The CDR3 loop reads CASSPRLVTGELFF. CDR3 nucleotide sequence: TGTGCCAGCAGCCCCCGACTAGTAACTGGGGAGCTGTTTTTT.

The rearrangement joins TRBV13 to TRBJ1-2, with TRBD1 matching over 7 bases. CDR1 and CDR2 (germline): PRHDT, FYEKMQ (reference sequence). This CDR3 has 14 amino acids. The V and J ends lost 5 bases and 3 bases, in that order; junction bases with no gene match: 6. CDR3 protein: CASSGGTADYGYTF. CDR3 sequence (DNA): TGTGCCAGCAGCGGCGGGACAGCCGACTATGGCTACACCTTC.

CDR3 residues: CAWGGGAGLQETQYF. The CDR3 nucleotides read TGTGCCTGGGGCGGGGGCGCAGGCCTCCAAGAGACCCAGTACTTC. The chain carries TRBV30 and TRBJ2-5, with D possibly being TRBD2 (7 bases). CDR1 and CDR2 (germline): GTSNPN, SVGIG (reference sequence). V lost 5 bases to trimming and J lost 1 base, with 17 bases between them. CDR3 length equals 15 residues.

The chain couples TRBV5-4 to TRBJ2-5, with TRBD2 matching 8 bases. This CDR3 has 14 amino acids. J was trimmed by 4 bases and V by 2 bases; bases with no gene match: 4. From germline, CDR1 is SGHNT and CDR2 YYREEE (reference sequence). The CDR3, as DNA: TGTGCCAGCAGCTTTAATGCGGGGGGAGAGACCCAGTACTTC. This sequence encodes CASSFNAGGETQYF.

The chain recombines TRBV13 with TRBJ2-7, with D unclear. Trimming cost V 5 bases and J 0 bases, with 5 bases left between them. Germline V CDR1 and CDR2: PRHDT, FYEKMQ (reference sequence). The CDR3 runs to 12 residues. CDR3 amino acids: CASSQNSYEQYF. CDR3 DNA sequence: TGTGCCAGCAGCCAGAACTCCTACGAGCAGTACTTC.

The chain links TRBV7-2 to TRBJ2-1, with 9 positions matching TRBD1. CDR1 is SGHTA and CDR2 is FQGNSA in the germline V gene. V trimming: 3 bases; J trimming: 8 bases; junction bases outside the gene matches: 8. The CDR3 loop spans 15 amino acids. The CDR3 spells CASSFGGQGRDEQFF. The CDR3 DNA reads TGTGCCAGCAGCTTTGGGGGACAGGGCAGGGATGAGCAGTTCTTC. Together with reference TRBV7-2 and TRBJ2-1, the CDR3 gives the full variable domain: GAGVSQSPSNKVTEKGKDVELRCDPISGHTALYWYRQSLGQGLEFLIYFQGNSAPDKSGLPSDRFSAERTGGSVSTLTIQRTQQEDSAVYLCASSFGGQGRDEQFFGPGTRLTVL.

This chain uses TRBV6-5 with TRBJ2-7; 7 nucleotides match TRBD2. The CDR3 is 15 amino acids. Per germline, CDR1 MNHEY and CDR2 SVGAGI. Trimming cost V 4 bases and J 0 bases; bases outside gene matches: 6. The CDR3, as DNA: TGTGCCAGCAGTTCCCAGCGGGGTGTCTCCTACGAGCAGTACTTC. Protein: CASSSQRGVSYEQYF.

V gene TRBV9 combines with J gene TRBJ2-7; TRBD1 agrees at 7 bases. The germline gives CDR1 SGDLS, CDR2 YYNGEE. The CDR3 loop spans 13 amino acids. V lost 0 bases, J lost 5 bases, and 2 bases stayed unmatched. The CDR3 spells CASSVAGTDEQYF. In DNA form, the CDR3 reads TGTGCCAGCAGCGTAGCGGGGACAGACGAGCAGTACTTC. Full variable domain (rest looked up from reference TRBV9 and TRBJ2-7): DSGVTQTPKHLITATGQRVTLRCSPRSGDLSVYWYQQSLDQGLQFLIQYYNGEERAKGNILERFSAQQFPDLHSELNLSSLELGDSALYFCASSVAGTDEQYFGPGTRLTVT.

This sequence joins TRBV5-6 and TRBJ2-7, with 9 bases fitting TRBD1. J lost 3 bases, V lost 4 bases, and 2 bases had no gene match. The CDR3 has 13 amino acids. Germline loops: CDR1 SGHDT, CDR2 YYEEEE. The CDR3 sequence is CASSRDRVYEQYF. DNA for the CDR3: TGTGCCAGCAGCCGGGACAGGGTCTACGAGCAGTACTTC.

The gene calls are TRBV2 and TRBJ1-3; 9 bases agree with TRBD1. Trimming cost V 4 bases and J 0 bases; bases outside gene matches: 7. The germline gives CDR1 SNHLY, CDR2 FYNNEI. This CDR3 has 17 residues. Here the CDR3 reads CASSALQGATSGNTIYF. The CDR3 DNA reads as TGTGCCAGCAGTGCCCTACAGGGGGCTACCTCTGGAAACACCATATATTTT.

The rearrangement links TRBV4-2 to TRBJ1-5; the D is unclear. V lost 1 base, J lost 7 bases, and 17 bases lay in between. This CDR3 comprises 16 residues. Germline V gene sequence: CDR1 LGHNA, CDR2 YNFKEQ. DNA of the CDR3: TGTGCCAGCAGCCAAGGTTATGAGGCGGGAGGCCAGCCCCAGCATTTT. It specifies CASSQGYEAGGQPQHF.

The chain recombines TRBV11-3 with TRBJ1-1; D possibly corresponds to TRBD1 (5 bases). From germline, CDR1 is SGHNT and CDR2 YENEEA. The germline V and J ends were trimmed by 0 bases and 1 base, with 15 bases remaining between them. The CDR3 extends over 17 amino acids. CDR3 nucleotide sequence: TGTGCCAGCAGCTTAGATCGCGGGACCCCTCGGAACACTGAAGCTTTCTTT. This codes for CASSLDRGTPRNTEAFF.

This clone was detected a few times. The CDR3 DNA is TGTGCCAGCAGCTTAGGCCGGGGGGTTAGAGATACGCAGTATTTT. Encoded protein: CASSLGRGVRDTQYF. This chain uses TRBV7-8 with TRBJ2-3; 7 bases line up with TRBD2. This CDR3 has 15 amino acids. Germline values: CDR1 SGHVS, CDR2 FQNEAQ. V shed 1 base and J 5 bases; nucleotides not matched to a gene: 6.

J is TRBJ2-3 and V is TRBV18; D ambiguous. Germline CDR1 reads KGHSH; CDR2 reads LQKENI. V was trimmed by 0 bases and J by 4 bases, leaving 2 bases between them. The CDR3 runs to 12 residues. CDR3 protein: CASSPPSDTQYF. As DNA, the CDR3 is TGTGCCAGCTCACCACCCTCAGATACGCAGTATTTT.